Listed below are T cell receptor beta chains from one sample, sequenced in a study of STAT5B mutations in CD4+ large granular lymphocyte leukemia. Some clones are missing from TCRdb's copy, which holds only in-frame ones; the method was immunoSEQ multiplex PCR. Seen here are fewer than 45,000 clones, just over 85% observed once, and the top ten hold 2.6%. Specimen: CD4+ T cells from blood buffy coats. Receptors originate from a human donor in good health. CDR3s include the opening cysteine and the closing phenylalanine or tryptophan. The D gene is left open where the match is weak. Rows may omit the clone size; those that give it use once, few, many or a size class.

d_call cdr3_length j_call v_call clone_size cdr3_nt cdr3_aa
TRBD2 13 TRBJ2-5 TRBV7-3 NA TGTGCCAGCAGCTTAGACGGGAGGAAGGCCCAGTACTTC CASSLDGRKAQYF
NA 15 TRBJ2-1 TRBV5-1 NA TGCGCCAGCAGCTTGGCAGGGGCTATCTACAATGAGCAGTTCTTC CASSLAGAIYNEQFF
NA 12 TRBJ2-7 TRBV2 NA TGTGCCAGCAGTGAAGGGCTCGGCGAGCAGTACTTC CASSEGLGEQYF
NA 15 TRBJ1-2 TRBV30 NA TGTGCCTGGACTGCAGTGCTCAACTCTCCATATGGCTACACCTTC CAWTAVLNSPYGYTF
NA 16 TRBJ1-3 TRBV5-1 once TGCGCCAGCAGCTTGTTGGGGGGGAGCGCTGGAAACACCATATATTTT CASSLLGGSAGNTIYF
NA 11 TRBJ2-3 TRBV20-1 NA TGCAGTGCCCCTATCACAGATACGCAGTATTTT CSAPITDTQYF
TRBD1 15 TRBJ2-5 TRBV5-4 NA TGTGCCAGCAGCGGTGGGGGACAGGCAAGCGAGACCCAGTACTTC CASSGGGQASETQYF
NA 13 TRBJ2-3 TRBV7-3 NA TGTGCCAGCAGTATGAGGGGGACAGATACGCAGTATTTT CASSMRGTDTQYF
NA 15 TRBJ2-5 TRBV7-9 NA TGTGCCAGCAGCTTAGCGCGGCGGAGCCAAGAGACCCAGTACTTC CASSLARRSQETQYF
TRBD1 16 TRBJ1-3 TRBV9 NA TGTGCCAGCAGCGGAGGACAGGGGGCGCCTGGAAACACCATATATTTT CASSGGQGAPGNTIYF
TRBD1 15 TRBJ2-5 TRBV7-9 NA TGTGCCAGCAGCTGGGGGGACAGGGGGCATGAGACCCAGTACTTC CASSWGDRGHETQYF
NA 16 TRBJ2-7 TRBV7-9 NA TGTGCCAGCAGCCCCGTATCTGGAGGGAGTAGCTACGAGCAGTACTTC CASSPVSGGSSYEQYF
TRBD1 15 TRBJ2-7 TRBV30 NA TGTGCCTGGACCCTAGGGGCAACAGGGGTCTACGAGCAGTACTTC CAWTLGATGVYEQYF
TRBD2 14 TRBJ2-7 TRBV5-1 NA TGCGCCAGCAGCTTGGAGGGGACTAGCGGCGAGCAGTACTTC CASSLEGTSGEQYF
NA 12 TRBJ2-7 TRBV6-5 NA TGTGCCAGTCTATCCGAGACCTACGAGCAGTACTTC CASLSETYEQYF
TRBD1 14 TRBJ1-2 TRBV29-1 NA TGCAGCGTTGACCATAGGACAGGGGGCGGTGGCTACACCTTC CSVDHRTGGGGYTF
NA 11 TRBJ2-1 TRBV29-1 NA TGCAGCGTTCCCGAGTTCAATGAGCAGTTCTTC CSVPEFNEQFF
NA 15 TRBJ1-5 TRBV15 NA TGTGCCACCAGCAGAGATGTCAGACCCTATCAGCCCCAGCATTTT CATSRDVRPYQPQHF
NA 16 TRBJ2-6 TRBV7-9 NA TGTGCCAGCAGCTTAGGGGGCGGGCCTGGGGCCAACGTCCTGACTTTC CASSLGGGPGANVLTF
TRBD1 14 TRBJ2-3 TRBV10-1 NA TGCGCCAGGAGACACAGGGGAAGAACAGATACGCAGTATTTT CARRHRGRTDTQYF
NA 16 TRBJ1-3 TRBV5-6 NA TGTGCCAGCAGCTTGGGAGAACCGGGGGGTGGAAACACCATATATTTT CASSLGEPGGGNTIYF
NA 15 TRBJ1-1 TRBV5-8 NA TGTGCCAGCAGCTTATCGGAGGCCCCGAACACTGAAGCTTTCTTT CASSLSEAPNTEAFF
TRBD1 14 TRBJ2-5 TRBV6-5 NA TGTGCCAGCATCCGGGACAGGGCATCAGAGACCCAGTACTTC CASIRDRASETQYF
TRBD2 14 TRBJ2-3 TRBV11-3 NA TGTGCCAGCAGCTTCAGCGGGAACACAGATACGCAGTATTTT CASSFSGNTDTQYF
NA 16 TRBJ2-7 TRBV6-1 NA TGTGCCAGCAGTGATTTTATAGGGGGGAGCTCCTACGAGCAGTACTTC CASSDFIGGSSYEQYF
TRBD1 12 TRBJ2-7 TRBV9 NA TGTGCCAGCAGCCCAACAGGGGCCGAGCAGTACTTC CASSPTGAEQYF
TRBD2 16 TRBJ2-5 TRBV7-9 NA TGTGCCAGCAGCTCAGTGACTAGCGGGCTACAAGAGACCCAGTACTTC CASSSVTSGLQETQYF
TRBD2 14 TRBJ2-7 TRBV2 NA TGTGCCAGCAGGGCGGGGGACTTCTCCTACGAGCAGTACTTC CASRAGDFSYEQYF
NA 14 TRBJ1-6 TRBV5-6 NA TGTGCCAGCAGCTTCGGGGAGCTTGCTTCACCCCTCCACTTT CASSFGELASPLHF
TRBD1 15 TRBJ1-1 TRBV30 NA TGTGCCTGCTGGACAGGGGTAGATGGGAACACTGAAGCTTTCTTT CACWTGVDGNTEAFF
NA 13 TRBJ2-2 TRBV4-1 once TGCGCCAGCAGCCCTGGGAGGACCGGGGAGCTGTTTTTT CASSPGRTGELFF
NA 14 TRBJ1-1 TRBV30 NA TGTGCCTGGACTCCGGGACCGAAGAACACTGAAGCTTTCTTT CAWTPGPKNTEAFF
TRBD2 16 TRBJ2-5 TRBV14 NA TGTGCCAGCAGCCAGGGAGGGCTAGCGTCACAAGAGACCCAGTACTTC CASSQGGLASQETQYF
TRBD1 15 TRBJ2-5 TRBV18 NA TGTGCCAGCTCATACAGACAGGGGGCACAAGAGACCCAGTACTTC CASSYRQGAQETQYF
NA 14 TRBJ2-7 TRBV28 NA TGTGCCAGCAGCTCACCCACTCAAGCCTACGAGCAGTACTTC CASSSPTQAYEQYF
NA 12 TRBJ2-3 TRBV29-1 NA TGCAGCGTTGAGGGGAGCACAGATACGCAGTATTTT CSVEGSTDTQYF
NA 13 TRBJ1-2 TRBV19 NA TGTGCCAGTAGCTTAGGACAGAGCTATGGCTACACCTTC CASSLGQSYGYTF
TRBD1 14 TRBJ2-3 TRBV28 NA TGTGCCAGCAGTTTGGACAGGGTCCCCGATACGCAGTATTTT CASSLDRVPDTQYF
NA 14 TRBJ1-2 TRBV6-1 few TGTGCCAGCAGTGAAGTACCTGACACCTCCGGCTACACCTTC CASSEVPDTSGYTF
TRBD2 16 TRBJ2-7 TRBV30 NA TGTGCCTGGAGTGTGGTGAGTAGCGGGCGATCCTACGAGCAGTACTTC CAWSVVSSGRSYEQYF
NA 14 TRBJ1-5 TRBV2 NA TGTGCCAGCAGTCCGAACTACGCCGGGCAGCCCCAGCATTTT CASSPNYAGQPQHF